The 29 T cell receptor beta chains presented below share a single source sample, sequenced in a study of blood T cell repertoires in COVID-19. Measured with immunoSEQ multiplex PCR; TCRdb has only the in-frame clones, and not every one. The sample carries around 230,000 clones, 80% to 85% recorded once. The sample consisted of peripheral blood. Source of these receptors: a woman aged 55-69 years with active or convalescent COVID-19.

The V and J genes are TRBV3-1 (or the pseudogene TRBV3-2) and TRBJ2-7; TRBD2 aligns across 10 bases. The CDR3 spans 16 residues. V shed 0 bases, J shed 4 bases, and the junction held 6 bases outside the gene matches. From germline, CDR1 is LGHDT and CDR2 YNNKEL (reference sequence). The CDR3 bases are TGTGCCAGCAGCCAAGATATCCTAGCGGGAGTGTACGAGCAGTACTTC. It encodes CASSQDILAGVYEQYF.

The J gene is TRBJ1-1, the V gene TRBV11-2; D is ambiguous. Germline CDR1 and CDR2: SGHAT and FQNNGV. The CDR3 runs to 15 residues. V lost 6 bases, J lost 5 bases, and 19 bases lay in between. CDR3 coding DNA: TGTGCCAGCAGTTTCAACGACGGGGAATGGACTGAAGCTTTCTTT. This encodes CASSFNDGEWTEAFF.

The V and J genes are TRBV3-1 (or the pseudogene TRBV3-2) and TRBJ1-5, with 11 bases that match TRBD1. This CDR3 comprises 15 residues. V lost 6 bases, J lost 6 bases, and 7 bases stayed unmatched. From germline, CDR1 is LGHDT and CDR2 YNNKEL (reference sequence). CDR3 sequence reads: CASSLGQGAGQPQHF. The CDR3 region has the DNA TGTGCCAGCAGTCTCGGACAGGGGGCAGGTCAGCCCCAGCATTTT.

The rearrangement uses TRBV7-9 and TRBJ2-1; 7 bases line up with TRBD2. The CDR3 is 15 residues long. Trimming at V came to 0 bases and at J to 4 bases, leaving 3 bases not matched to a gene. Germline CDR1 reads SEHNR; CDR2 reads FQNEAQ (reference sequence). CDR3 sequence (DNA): TGTGCCAGCAGCTTAGCCCTAGCGGAATACAATGAGCAGTTCTTC. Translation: CASSLALAEYNEQFF.

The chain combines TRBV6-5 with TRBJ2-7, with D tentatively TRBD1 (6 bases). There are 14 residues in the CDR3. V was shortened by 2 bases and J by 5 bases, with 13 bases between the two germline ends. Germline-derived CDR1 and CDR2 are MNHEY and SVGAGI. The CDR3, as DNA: TGTGCCAGCAGTTACACCTCAGGGGTGCACGAGCAGTACTTC. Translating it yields CASSYTSGVHEQYF.

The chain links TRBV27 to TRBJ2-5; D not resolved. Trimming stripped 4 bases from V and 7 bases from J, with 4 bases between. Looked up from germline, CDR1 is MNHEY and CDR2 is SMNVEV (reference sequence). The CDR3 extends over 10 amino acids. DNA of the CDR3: TGTGCCAGCAGTTCCGTGACCCAGTACTTC. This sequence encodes CASSSVTQYF.

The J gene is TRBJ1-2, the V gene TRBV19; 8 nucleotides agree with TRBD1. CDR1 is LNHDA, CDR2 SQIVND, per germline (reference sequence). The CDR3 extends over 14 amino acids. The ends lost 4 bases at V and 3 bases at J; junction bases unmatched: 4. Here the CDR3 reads CASSTGQDDYGYTF. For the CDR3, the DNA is TGTGCCAGTAGTACGGGACAGGACGACTATGGCTACACCTTC.

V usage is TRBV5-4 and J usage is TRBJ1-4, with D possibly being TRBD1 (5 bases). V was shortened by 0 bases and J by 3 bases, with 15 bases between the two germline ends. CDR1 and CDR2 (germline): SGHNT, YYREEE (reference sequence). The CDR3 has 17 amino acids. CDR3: CASSLGSGRIPNEKLFF. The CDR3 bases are TGTGCCAGCAGCTTGGGGTCAGGGAGGATACCTAATGAAAAACTGTTTTTT.

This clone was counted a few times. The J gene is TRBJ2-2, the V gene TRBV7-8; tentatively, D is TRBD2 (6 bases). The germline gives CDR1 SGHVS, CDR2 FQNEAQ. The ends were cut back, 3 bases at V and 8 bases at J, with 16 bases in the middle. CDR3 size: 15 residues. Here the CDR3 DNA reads TGTGCCAGCAGCTTGGAGGGGATCCCTTTGGGGGAGCTGTTTTTT. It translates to CASSLEGIPLGELFF.

As DNA, the CDR3 is TGCAGCGTTGAAGCAGGGAACACAGATACGCAGTATTTT. Translation gives CSVEAGNTDTQYF. This chain uses TRBV29-1 with TRBJ2-3; weak D call: TRBD1 (5 bases). Trimming stripped 1 base from V and 2 bases from J, with 7 bases between. Germline assignment: CDR1 SQVTM and CDR2 ANQGSEA. The CDR3 has 13 residues.

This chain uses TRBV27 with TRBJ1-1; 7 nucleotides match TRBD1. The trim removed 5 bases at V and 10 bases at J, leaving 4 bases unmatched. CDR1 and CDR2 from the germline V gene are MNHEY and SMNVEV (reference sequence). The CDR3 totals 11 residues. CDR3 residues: CASSTQGRAFF. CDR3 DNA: TGTGCCAGCAGTACACAGGGGCGAGCTTTCTTT.

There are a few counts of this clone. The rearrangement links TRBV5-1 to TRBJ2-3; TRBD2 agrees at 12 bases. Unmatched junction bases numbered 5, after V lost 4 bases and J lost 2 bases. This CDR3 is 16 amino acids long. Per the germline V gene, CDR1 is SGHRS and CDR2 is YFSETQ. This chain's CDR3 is CASSPGTSGFTDTQYF. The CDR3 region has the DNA TGCGCCAGCAGCCCGGGGACTAGCGGGTTCACAGATACGCAGTATTTT.

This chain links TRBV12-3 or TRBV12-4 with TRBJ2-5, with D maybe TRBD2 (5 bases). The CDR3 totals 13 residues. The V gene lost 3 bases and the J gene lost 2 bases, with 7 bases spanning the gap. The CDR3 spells CASSLGGQETQYF. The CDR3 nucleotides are TGTGCCAGCAGTTTGGGCGGGCAAGAGACCCAGTACTTC.

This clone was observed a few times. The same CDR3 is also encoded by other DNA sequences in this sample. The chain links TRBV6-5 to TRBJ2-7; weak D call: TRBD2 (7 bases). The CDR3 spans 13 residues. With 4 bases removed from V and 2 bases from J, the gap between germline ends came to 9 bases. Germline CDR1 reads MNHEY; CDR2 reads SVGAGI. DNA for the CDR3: TGTGCCAGCAGTTTGGGGGGGCCCTACGAGCAGTACTTC. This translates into CASSLGGPYEQYF.

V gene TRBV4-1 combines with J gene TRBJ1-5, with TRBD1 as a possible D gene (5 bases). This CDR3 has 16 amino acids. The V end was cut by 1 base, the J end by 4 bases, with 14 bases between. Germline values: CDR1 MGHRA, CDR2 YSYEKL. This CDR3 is CASSQGGLGVNQPQHF. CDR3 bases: TGCGCCAGCAGCCAAGGGGGTTTAGGGGTGAATCAGCCCCAGCATTTT.

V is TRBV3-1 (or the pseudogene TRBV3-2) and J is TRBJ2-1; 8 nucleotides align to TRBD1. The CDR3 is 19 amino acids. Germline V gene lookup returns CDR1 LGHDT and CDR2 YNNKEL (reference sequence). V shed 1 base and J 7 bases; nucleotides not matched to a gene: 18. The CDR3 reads CASSQVFLQTGALGNEQFF. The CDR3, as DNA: TGTGCCAGCAGCCAAGTATTTTTACAGACAGGGGCCCTGGGAAATGAGCAGTTCTTC.

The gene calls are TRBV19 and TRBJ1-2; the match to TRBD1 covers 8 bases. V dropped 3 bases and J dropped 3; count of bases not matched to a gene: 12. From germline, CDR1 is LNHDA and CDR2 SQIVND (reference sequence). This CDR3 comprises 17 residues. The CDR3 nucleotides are TGTGCCAGTAGTATGGGGTGGGGGACGGGACAGGACTATGGCTACACCTTC. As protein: CASSMGWGTGQDYGYTF.

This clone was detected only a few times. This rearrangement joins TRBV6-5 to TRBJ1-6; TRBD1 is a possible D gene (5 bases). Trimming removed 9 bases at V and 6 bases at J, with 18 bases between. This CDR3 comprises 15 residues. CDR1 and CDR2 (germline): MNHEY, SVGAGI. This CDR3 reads CASARGGMGNSPLHF. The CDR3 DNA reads TGTGCCAGTGCCCGGGGGGGGATGGGTAATTCACCCCTCCACTTT.

The CDR3 DNA sequence: TGTGCCATCAATCCCGGGACTAGCGGGGGGGCCCGGGGTGAGCAGTTCTTC. Its translation is CAINPGTSGGARGEQFF. The chain is built from TRBV6-4 and TRBJ2-1; 16 nucleotides line up with TRBD2. J was trimmed by 9 bases and V by 10 bases; bases with no gene match: 15. The CDR3 totals 17 residues. Per the germline V gene, CDR1 is MRHNA and CDR2 is SNTAGT.

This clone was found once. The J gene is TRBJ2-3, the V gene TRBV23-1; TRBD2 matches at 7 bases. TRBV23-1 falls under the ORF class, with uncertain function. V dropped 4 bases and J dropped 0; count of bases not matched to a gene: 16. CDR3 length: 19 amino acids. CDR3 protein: CASSRNPLADAPSTDTQYF. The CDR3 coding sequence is TGCGCCAGCAGTCGAAACCCGCTAGCGGACGCCCCTAGCACAGATACGCAGTATTTT.

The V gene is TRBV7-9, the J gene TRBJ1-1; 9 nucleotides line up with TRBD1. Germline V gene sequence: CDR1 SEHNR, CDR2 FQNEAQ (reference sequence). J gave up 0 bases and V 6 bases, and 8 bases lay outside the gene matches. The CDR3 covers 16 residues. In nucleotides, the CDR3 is TGTGCCAGCAGTGATCGGACAGGGGCGGTGAACACTGAAGCTTTCTTT. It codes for CASSDRTGAVNTEAFF. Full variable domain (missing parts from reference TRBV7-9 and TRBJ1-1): DTGVSQNPRHKITKRGQNVTFRCDPISEHNRLYWYRQTLGQGPEFLTYFQNEAQLEKSRLLSDRFSAERPKGSFSTLEIQRTEQGDSAMYLCASSDRTGAVNTEAFFGQGTRLTVV.

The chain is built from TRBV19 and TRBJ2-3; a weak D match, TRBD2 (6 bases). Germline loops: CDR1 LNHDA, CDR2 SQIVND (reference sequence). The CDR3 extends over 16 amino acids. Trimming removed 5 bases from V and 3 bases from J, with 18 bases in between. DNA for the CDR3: TGTGCCAGTAGTGACCTTGGGCTAGCGAGGACAGATACGCAGTATTTT. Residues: CASSDLGLARTDTQYF.

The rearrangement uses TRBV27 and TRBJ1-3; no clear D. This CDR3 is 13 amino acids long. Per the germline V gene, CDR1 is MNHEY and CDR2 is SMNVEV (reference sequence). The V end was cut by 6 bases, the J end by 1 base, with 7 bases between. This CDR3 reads CASSPRSGNTIYF. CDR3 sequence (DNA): TGTGCCAGCAGCCCCCGTTCTGGAAACACCATATATTTT.

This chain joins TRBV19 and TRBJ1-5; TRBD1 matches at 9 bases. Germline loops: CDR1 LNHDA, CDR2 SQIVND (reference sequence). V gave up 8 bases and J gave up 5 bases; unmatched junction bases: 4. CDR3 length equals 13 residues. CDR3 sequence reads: CASGRQGDQPQHF. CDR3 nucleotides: TGTGCCAGTGGAAGACAGGGGGATCAGCCCCAGCATTTT.

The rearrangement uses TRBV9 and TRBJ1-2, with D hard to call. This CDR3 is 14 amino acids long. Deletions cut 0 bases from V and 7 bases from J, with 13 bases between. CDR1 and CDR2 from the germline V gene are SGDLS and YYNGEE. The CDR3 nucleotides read TGTGCCAGCAGCGTAGTCCCCGAGGGTGGTGGCTACACCTTC. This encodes CASSVVPEGGGYTF.

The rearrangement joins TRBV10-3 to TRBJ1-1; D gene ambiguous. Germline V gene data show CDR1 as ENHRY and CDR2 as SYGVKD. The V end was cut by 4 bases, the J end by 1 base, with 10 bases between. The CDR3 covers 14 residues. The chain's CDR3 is CAISGLPENTEAFF. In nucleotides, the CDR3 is TGTGCCATCAGTGGACTACCGGAGAACACTGAAGCTTTCTTT.

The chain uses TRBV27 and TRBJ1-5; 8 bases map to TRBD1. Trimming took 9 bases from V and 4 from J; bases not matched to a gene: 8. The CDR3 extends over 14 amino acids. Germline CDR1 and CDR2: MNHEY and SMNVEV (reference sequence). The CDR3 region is CARADRAQNQPQHF. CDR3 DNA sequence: TGTGCCAGAGCGGACAGGGCCCAAAATCAGCCCCAGCATTTT.

The CDR3 reads CASSQSTTSAYNEQFF. CDR3 DNA: TGCGCCAGCAGCCAAAGCACGACTAGCGCGTACAATGAGCAGTTCTTC. The J gene is TRBJ2-1, the V gene TRBV4-1; 8 nucleotides agree with TRBD2. V lost 2 bases and J lost 4; bases outside the gene matches: 7. The CDR3 runs to 16 residues. From germline, CDR1 is MGHRA and CDR2 YSYEKL.

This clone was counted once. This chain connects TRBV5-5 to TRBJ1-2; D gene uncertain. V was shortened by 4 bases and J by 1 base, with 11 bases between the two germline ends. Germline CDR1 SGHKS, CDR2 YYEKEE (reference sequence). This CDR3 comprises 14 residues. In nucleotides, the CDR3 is TGTGCCAGCAGCGGACTTGGAGGTAACTATGGCTACACCTTC. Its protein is CASSGLGGNYGYTF.